This T cell receptor (beta chain) stems from a study of human T cells and chemical hapten exposure. Study-level background: Small pooled library volume differences mainly caused per-sample TCR yield variation. Study-wide results and limits: TCRs whose frequency exceeded 1 in 1000 remained the same following DPC sensitization.

With respect to this clonotype: No antigen is known for it.

Library preparation tagged each individual cDNA molecule with a unique molecular identifier. In the authors' methods: A per-sample median of approximately 100,000 TCRs was observed, with a range of roughly 20,000 to 690,600. TCRdb re-called the 5' RACE reads through MiXCR, storing one row per CDR3 protein. The V and J calls were determined by TCRdb, not by the authors. This table holds tens of thousands of distinct CDR3 sequences, 6.5% to 8.5% found once. Germline V gene lookup returns CDR1 SGHDN and CDR2 FVKESK. V was clipped by 1 base and J by 6 bases; unmatched bases: 7. The CDR3 runs 15 residues. The authors' total RNA extraction used unfractionated whole blood.

The chain has TRBV14 and TRBJ2-7; 9 bases match TRBD2. This TCR was sampled from a male donor in good health. CDR3 in amino acids: CASSQGAGGPSEQYF. CDR3 DNA sequence: TGTGCCAGCAGCCAAGGGGCGGGGGGGCCGAGCGAGCAGTACTTC.